This TCR beta chain was captured in a study of T-cell memory formation after mild COVID-19. Overall study: Each donor largely had its own TCR clusters. General observations from the study: CD8+ contracting clones occupied EMRA, while CD4+ ones occupied mainly CM and EM. Second-wave clones with a day 37 peak had unconfirmed SARS-CoV-2 specificity.

Via MiXCR, TCRdb re-called the 5' RACE reads, giving one row per CDR3 protein. The sample carries about 350,000 distinct CDR3 sequences, about 13% recorded once. Notes on this clonotype: The antigen remains undetermined.

This sequence originates from a man aged 18-30 years who had mild COVID-19 (a few samples of this study predate the infection). Cell type and time point are not known. The sample was PBMCs or a T cell subset sorted from them (not recorded which).

CDR3 loop: CASSVAPTGTQYF. CDR3 sequence (DNA): TGTGCCAGCAGCGTAGCCCCAACGGGGACCCAGTACTTC. V gene TRBV9 combines with J gene TRBJ2-5; D not resolved. CDR1 is SGDLS and CDR2 is YYNGEE in the germline V gene. The CDR3 runs to 13 residues. The V and J ends lost 0 bases and 7 bases respectively, with 10 bases between them. Full variable domain (remainder filled in from reference TRBV9 and TRBJ2-5): DSGVTQTPKHLITATGQRVTLRCSPRSGDLSVYWYQQSLDQGLQFLIQYYNGEERAKGNILERFSAQQFPDLHSELNLSSLELGDSALYFCASSVAPTGTQYFGPGTRLLVL.